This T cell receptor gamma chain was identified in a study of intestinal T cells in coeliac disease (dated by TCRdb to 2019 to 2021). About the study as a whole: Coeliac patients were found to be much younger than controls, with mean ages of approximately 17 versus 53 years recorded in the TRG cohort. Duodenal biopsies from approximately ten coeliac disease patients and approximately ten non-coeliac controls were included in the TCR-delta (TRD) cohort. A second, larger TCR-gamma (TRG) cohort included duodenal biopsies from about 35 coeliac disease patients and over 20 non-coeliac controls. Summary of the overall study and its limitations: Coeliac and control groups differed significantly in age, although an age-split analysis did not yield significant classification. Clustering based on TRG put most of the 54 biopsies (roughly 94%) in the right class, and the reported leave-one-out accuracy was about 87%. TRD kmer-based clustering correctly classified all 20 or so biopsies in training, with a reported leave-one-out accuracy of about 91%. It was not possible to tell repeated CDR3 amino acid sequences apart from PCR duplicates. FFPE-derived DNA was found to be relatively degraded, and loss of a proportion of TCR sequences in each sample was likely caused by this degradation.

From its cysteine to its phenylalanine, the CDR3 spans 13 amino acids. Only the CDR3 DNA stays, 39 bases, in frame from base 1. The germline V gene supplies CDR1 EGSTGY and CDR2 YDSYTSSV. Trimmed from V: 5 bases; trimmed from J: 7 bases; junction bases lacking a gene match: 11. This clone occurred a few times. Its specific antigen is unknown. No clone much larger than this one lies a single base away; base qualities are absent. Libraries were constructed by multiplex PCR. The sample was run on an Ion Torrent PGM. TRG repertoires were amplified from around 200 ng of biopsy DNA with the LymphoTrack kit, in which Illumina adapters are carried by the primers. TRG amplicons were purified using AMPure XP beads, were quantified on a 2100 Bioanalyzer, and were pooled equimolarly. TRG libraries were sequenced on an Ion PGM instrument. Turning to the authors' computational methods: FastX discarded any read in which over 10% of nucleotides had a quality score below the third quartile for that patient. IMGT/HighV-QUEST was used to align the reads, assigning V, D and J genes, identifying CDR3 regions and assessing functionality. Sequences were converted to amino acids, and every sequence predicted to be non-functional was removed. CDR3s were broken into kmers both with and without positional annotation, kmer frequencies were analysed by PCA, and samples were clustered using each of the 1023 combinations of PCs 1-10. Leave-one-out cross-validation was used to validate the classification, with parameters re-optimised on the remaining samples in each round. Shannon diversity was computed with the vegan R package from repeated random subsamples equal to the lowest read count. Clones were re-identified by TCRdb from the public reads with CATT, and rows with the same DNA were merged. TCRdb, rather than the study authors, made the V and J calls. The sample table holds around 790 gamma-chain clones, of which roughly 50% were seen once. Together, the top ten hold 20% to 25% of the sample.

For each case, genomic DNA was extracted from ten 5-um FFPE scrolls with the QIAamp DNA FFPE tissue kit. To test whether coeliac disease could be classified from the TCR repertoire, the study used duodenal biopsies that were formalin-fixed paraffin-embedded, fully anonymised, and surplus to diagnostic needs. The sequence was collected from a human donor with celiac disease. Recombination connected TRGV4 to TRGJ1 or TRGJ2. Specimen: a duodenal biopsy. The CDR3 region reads CATWGWARYKKLF. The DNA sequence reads TGTGCCACCTGGGGATGGGCGCGCTATAAGAAACTCTTT.